What follows describes a single T cell receptor beta chain. Germline CDR1 is MDHEN and CDR2 is SYDVKM. V was shortened by 5 bases and J by 0 bases, with 15 bases between the two germline ends. CDR3 length: 16 amino acids. The data were obtained in a study of T cells in localized non-small cell lung cancer. The method was immunoSEQ multiplex PCR; TCRdb's version includes in-frame clones alone and lacks a portion of them. This table holds about 23,000 clones, about 90% found once. The sample was peripheral blood, taken before any cancer treatment. The J gene is TRBJ2-3, the V gene TRBV28; D gene uncertain. The TCR originated in a woman between 35 and 70 years old with stage I lung adenocarcinoma. The CDR3 DNA is TGTGCCAGCAGTCCCCCCCGGCCGGGCAGCACAGATACGCAGTATTTT. Protein sequence: CASSPPRPGSTDTQYF.